Listed below are T cell receptor beta chains from one sample, sequenced in a study of T-cell reconstitution after alpha-beta-depleted transplantation in children. TCRdb independently ran MiXCR on the PCR reads; one entry per CDR3 protein. The sample contains approximately 590,000 distinct CDR3 sequences, about 10% of which appear only once. Sequenced material: PBMCs from the stem cell graft donor, taken from the stem cell graft. Receptors originate from a human donor who donated a stem cell graft to a child with acute myeloid leukemia. Both conserved end residues are part of each CDR3. The D gene is left open where the match is weak. Only some rows state a clone size, as once, few, many or a class for expanded clones.

d_gene: NA; abundance: few; len: 11; v_gene: TRBV10-3; j_gene: TRBJ1-1; CDR3nt: TGTGCCACCCGGATGAACACTGAAGCTTTCTTT; CDR3aa: CATRMNTEAFF
d_gene: TRBD1; abundance: few; len: 16; v_gene: TRBV25-1; j_gene: TRBJ2-1; CDR3nt: TGTGCCAGCAGCTCCTCGGACAGGGACTTCTACAATGAGCAGTTCTTC; CDR3aa: CASSSSDRDFYNEQFF
d_gene: TRBD2; abundance: NA; len: 17; v_gene: TRBV27; j_gene: TRBJ2-1; CDR3nt: TGTGCCAGCAGTTTCTTGACTAGCGCCCCGGGGAGCAATGAGCAGTTCTTC; CDR3aa: CASSFLTSAPGSNEQFF
d_gene: TRBD2; abundance: NA; len: 15; v_gene: TRBV5-8; j_gene: TRBJ2-3; CDR3nt: TGTGCCAGCAGCTTAGCGGGAAAAATCACAGATACGCAGTATTTT; CDR3aa: CASSLAGKITDTQYF
d_gene: NA; abundance: many; len: 14; v_gene: TRBV12-3/TRBV12-4; j_gene: TRBJ2-2; CDR3nt: TGTGCCAGCAGTCCCGACAGGCCCACCGGGGAGCTGTTTTTT; CDR3aa: CASSPDRPTGELFF
d_gene: TRBD1; abundance: once; len: 15; v_gene: TRBV6-2/TRBV6-3; j_gene: TRBJ2-1; CDR3nt: TGTGCCAGCAGTTTAACCCAGGGGGCATACAATGAGCAGTTCTTC; CDR3aa: CASSLTQGAYNEQFF
d_gene: TRBD2; abundance: once; len: 16; v_gene: TRBV7-7; j_gene: TRBJ2-2; CDR3nt: TGTGCTAGCAGCTCCGGACTAGCGGGAGCTGGCGGGGAGCTGTTTTTT; CDR3aa: CASSSGLAGAGGELFF
d_gene: NA; abundance: NA; len: 12; v_gene: TRBV10-3; j_gene: TRBJ1-2; CDR3nt: TGTGCCATCAGTTCTGAGGGATATGGCTACACCTTC; CDR3aa: CAISSEGYGYTF
d_gene: TRBD2; abundance: many; len: 16; v_gene: TRBV11-2; j_gene: TRBJ2-1; CDR3nt: TGTGCCAGCAGCTTAGACGCGGGAGTCTTGTACAATGAGCAGTTCTTC; CDR3aa: CASSLDAGVLYNEQFF
d_gene: TRBD1; abundance: many; len: 12; v_gene: TRBV29-1; j_gene: TRBJ2-7; CDR3nt: TGCAGCGTCCGGGACAGCTCCTACGAGCAGTACTTC; CDR3aa: CSVRDSSYEQYF
d_gene: NA; abundance: NA; len: 14; v_gene: TRBV19; j_gene: TRBJ1-3; CDR3nt: TGTGCCAGTTGCCGGGGGGGATCTGGAAACACCATATATTTT; CDR3aa: CASCRGGSGNTIYF
d_gene: TRBD1; abundance: few; len: 13; v_gene: TRBV5-6; j_gene: TRBJ2-7; CDR3nt: TGTGCCAGCAGCCGGGGACAGGGCCGGGAGCAGTACTTC; CDR3aa: CASSRGQGREQYF
d_gene: TRBD2; abundance: many; len: 17; v_gene: TRBV15; j_gene: TRBJ2-5; CDR3nt: TGTGCCACCAGCAGAGCCCCCGGGACTAGCGGGAGAAAGACCCAGTACTTC; CDR3aa: CATSRAPGTSGRKTQYF
d_gene: TRBD2; abundance: few; len: 15; v_gene: TRBV28; j_gene: TRBJ2-3; CDR3nt: TGTGCCAGCAGTATCCTAGCGGACCTCACAGATACGCAGTATTTT; CDR3aa: CASSILADLTDTQYF
d_gene: NA; abundance: many; len: 14; v_gene: TRBV10-3; j_gene: TRBJ2-1; CDR3nt: TGTGCCATCAGTGGCAGGGCCTCCTACAATGAGCAGTTCTTC; CDR3aa: CAISGRASYNEQFF
d_gene: NA; abundance: NA; len: 14; v_gene: TRBV5-1; j_gene: TRBJ2-7; CDR3nt: TGCGCCAGCAGCTTGGGCCCCCAATACTACGAGCAGTACTTC; CDR3aa: CASSLGPQYYEQYF
d_gene: TRBD2; abundance: many; len: 14; v_gene: TRBV27; j_gene: TRBJ2-7; CDR3nt: TGTGCCAGCAGTTTAAGGCGGGAGGGCTACGAGCAGTACTTC; CDR3aa: CASSLRREGYEQYF
d_gene: NA; abundance: few; len: 15; v_gene: TRBV4-3; j_gene: TRBJ1-5; CDR3nt: TGCGCCAGCAGCTGGGACACAGGGCGACTACAGCCCCAGCATTTT; CDR3aa: CASSWDTGRLQPQHF
d_gene: NA; abundance: few; len: 16; v_gene: TRBV15; j_gene: TRBJ1-6; CDR3nt: TGTGCCACCAGCAGAGATTCAGGGGTCCCGAATTCACCCCTCCACTTT; CDR3aa: CATSRDSGVPNSPLHF
d_gene: NA; abundance: NA; len: 14; v_gene: TRBV6-2/TRBV6-3; j_gene: TRBJ2-7; CDR3nt: TGTGCCAGCAGCAACATAGCGACTCGCCACGAGCAGTACTTC; CDR3aa: CASSNIATRHEQYF
d_gene: TRBD2; abundance: few; len: 15; v_gene: TRBV14; j_gene: TRBJ2-1; CDR3nt: TGTGCCAGCAGCCAAGTTGTTAGCGGGAATAGTGAGCAGTTCTTC; CDR3aa: CASSQVVSGNSEQFF
d_gene: TRBD2; abundance: many; len: 15; v_gene: TRBV20-1; j_gene: TRBJ2-3; CDR3nt: TGCAGTGCTAGAGTCATGGGCGGGAGTACAGATACGCAGTATTTT; CDR3aa: CSARVMGGSTDTQYF
d_gene: NA; abundance: few; len: 10; v_gene: TRBV29-1; j_gene: TRBJ2-1; CDR3nt: TGCAGCGTGGTTCAGGGGAGCCGGTTCTTC; CDR3aa: CSVVQGSRFF
d_gene: TRBD2; abundance: few; len: 18; v_gene: TRBV12-3/TRBV12-4; j_gene: TRBJ2-1; CDR3nt: TGTGCCAGCAGGCCACCTCTAGCGGGAGGCCCCTCCTACAATGAGCAGTTCTTC; CDR3aa: CASRPPLAGGPSYNEQFF
d_gene: NA; abundance: few; len: 12; v_gene: TRBV28; j_gene: TRBJ1-2; CDR3nt: TGTGCCAGCAGTTTAGTTGGATATGGCTACACCTTC; CDR3aa: CASSLVGYGYTF
d_gene: TRBD2; abundance: NA; len: 20; v_gene: TRBV14; j_gene: TRBJ2-2; CDR3nt: TGTGCCAGCAGCCAAGACCGATGGCTAGCGGGACACCCGAACACCGGGGAGCTGTTTTTT; CDR3aa: CASSQDRWLAGHPNTGELFF
d_gene: NA; abundance: NA; len: 12; v_gene: TRBV29-1; j_gene: TRBJ1-1; CDR3nt: TGCAGCGTTGATTCCGCGATCACTGAAGCTTTCTTT; CDR3aa: CSVDSAITEAFF
d_gene: TRBD2; abundance: NA; len: 13; v_gene: TRBV6-2/TRBV6-3; j_gene: TRBJ2-7; CDR3nt: TGTGCCAGCAGAAGGGCGGGAGTCTACGAGCAGTACTTC; CDR3aa: CASRRAGVYEQYF